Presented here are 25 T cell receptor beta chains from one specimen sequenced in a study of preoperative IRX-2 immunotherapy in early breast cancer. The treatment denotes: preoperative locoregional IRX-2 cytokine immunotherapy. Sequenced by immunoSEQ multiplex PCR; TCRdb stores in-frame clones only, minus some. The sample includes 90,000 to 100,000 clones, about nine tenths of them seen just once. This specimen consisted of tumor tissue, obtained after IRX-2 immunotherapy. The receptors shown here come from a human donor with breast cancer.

CDR3 residues: CASSTGLGGNQPQHF. The CDR3 nucleotides are TGTGCCAGCAGCACAGGGTTAGGAGGCAATCAGCCCCAGCATTTT. The rearrangement uses TRBV11-3 and TRBJ1-5; D might be TRBD1 (6 bases). Germline V gene data show CDR1 as SGHNT and CDR2 as YENEEA. V was trimmed by 5 bases and J by 2 bases, leaving 13 bases between them. The CDR3 has 15 residues.

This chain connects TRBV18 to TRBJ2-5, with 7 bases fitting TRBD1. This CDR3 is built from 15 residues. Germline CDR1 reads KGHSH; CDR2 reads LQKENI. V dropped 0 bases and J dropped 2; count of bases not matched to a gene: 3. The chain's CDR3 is CASSPPTGRQETQYF. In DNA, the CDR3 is TGTGCCAGCTCACCACCGACAGGGCGGCAAGAGACCCAGTACTTC.

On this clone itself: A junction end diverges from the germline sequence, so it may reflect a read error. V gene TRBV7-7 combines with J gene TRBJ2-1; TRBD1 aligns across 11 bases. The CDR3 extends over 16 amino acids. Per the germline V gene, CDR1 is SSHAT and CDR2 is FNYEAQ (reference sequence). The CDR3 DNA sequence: TGTGCTAGCAGCTTAGACGGGACAGGGGGGATCAATGAGCAGTTCTTC. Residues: CASSLDGTGGINEQFF.

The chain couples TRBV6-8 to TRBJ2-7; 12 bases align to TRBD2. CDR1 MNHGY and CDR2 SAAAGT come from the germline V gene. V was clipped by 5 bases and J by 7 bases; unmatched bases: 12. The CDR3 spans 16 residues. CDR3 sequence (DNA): TGTGCCAGCAGTCGGGGACTAGCGGGCGCCCCCGGGGAGCAGTACTTC. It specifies CASSRGLAGAPGEQYF.

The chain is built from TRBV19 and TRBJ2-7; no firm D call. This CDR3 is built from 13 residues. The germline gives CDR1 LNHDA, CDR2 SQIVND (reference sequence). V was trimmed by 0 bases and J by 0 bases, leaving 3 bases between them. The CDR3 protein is CASSIDDSYEQYF. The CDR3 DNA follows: TGTGCCAGTAGTATAGATGACTCCTACGAGCAGTACTTC.

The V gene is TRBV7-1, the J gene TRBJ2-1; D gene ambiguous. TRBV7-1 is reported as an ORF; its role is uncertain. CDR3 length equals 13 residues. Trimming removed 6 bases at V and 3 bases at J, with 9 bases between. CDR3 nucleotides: TGTGCCAGCAGGCGACGGTTCTACAATGAGCAGTTCTTC. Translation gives CASRRRFYNEQFF.

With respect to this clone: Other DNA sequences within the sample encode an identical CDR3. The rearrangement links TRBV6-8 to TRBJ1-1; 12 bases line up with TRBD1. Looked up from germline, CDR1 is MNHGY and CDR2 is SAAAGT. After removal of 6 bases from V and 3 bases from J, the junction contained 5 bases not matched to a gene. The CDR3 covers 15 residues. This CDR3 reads CASRGQGAGDTEAFF. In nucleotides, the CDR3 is TGTGCCAGCAGGGGACAGGGGGCTGGTGACACTGAAGCTTTCTTT.

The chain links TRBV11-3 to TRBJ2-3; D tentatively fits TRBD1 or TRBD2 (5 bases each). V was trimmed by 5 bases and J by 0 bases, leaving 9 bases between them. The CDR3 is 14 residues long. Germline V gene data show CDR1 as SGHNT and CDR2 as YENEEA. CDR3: CASSPGDSTDTQYF. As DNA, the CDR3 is TGTGCCAGCAGCCCCGGGGACAGCACAGATACGCAGTATTTT.

In DNA, the CDR3 is TGTGCCAGCAGGGAGGGGAGTATGAACACTGAAGCTTTCTTT. It specifies CASREGSMNTEAFF. The chain has TRBV11-3 and TRBJ1-1; tentative D call: TRBD1 (5 bases). Germline assignment: CDR1 SGHNT and CDR2 YENEEA. The CDR3 extends over 14 amino acids. V was trimmed by 6 bases and J by 0 bases, leaving 11 bases between them.

The CDR3 here is CASGLDTGAAGYTF. DNA of the CDR3: TGTGCTAGTGGTTTGGATACAGGGGCGGCTGGCTACACCTTC. This chain links TRBV12-5 with TRBJ1-2; 7 bases line up with TRBD1. The V segment lost 1 base and the J segment 7 bases; nucleotides outside the gene matches: 6. This CDR3 contains 14 residues. CDR1 and CDR2 (germline): LGHNT, FRNRAP.

The CDR3: CASSPQGGSEKLFF. In DNA form, the CDR3 reads TGTGCCAGCAGCCCCCAGGGAGGGAGCGAAAAACTGTTTTTT. The rearrangement uses TRBV7-5 and TRBJ1-4. TRBV7-5 is designated a pseudogene. CDR3 length: 14 amino acids.

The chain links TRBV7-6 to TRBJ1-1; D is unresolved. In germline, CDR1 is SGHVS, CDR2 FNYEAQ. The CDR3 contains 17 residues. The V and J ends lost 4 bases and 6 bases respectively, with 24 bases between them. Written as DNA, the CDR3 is TGTGCCAGCAGCTCCCCCCGGCTTCAGGCCGGGAGGCCTGAAGCTTTCTTT. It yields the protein CASSSPRLQAGRPEAFF.

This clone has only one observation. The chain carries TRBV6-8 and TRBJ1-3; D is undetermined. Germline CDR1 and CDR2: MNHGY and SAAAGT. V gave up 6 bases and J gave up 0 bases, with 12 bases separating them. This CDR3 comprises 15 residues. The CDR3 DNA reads TGTGCCAGCAGAAACCAGGTTTCCTCTGGAAACACCATATATTTT. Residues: CASRNQVSSGNTIYF.

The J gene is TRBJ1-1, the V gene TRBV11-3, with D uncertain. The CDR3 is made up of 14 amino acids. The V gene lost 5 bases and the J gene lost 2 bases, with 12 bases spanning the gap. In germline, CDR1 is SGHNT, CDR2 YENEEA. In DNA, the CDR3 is TGTGCCAGCAGCCCCGGCGGGCTAAACACTGAAGCTTTCTTT. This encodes CASSPGGLNTEAFF. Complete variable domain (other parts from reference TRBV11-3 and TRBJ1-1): EAGVVQSPRYKIIEKKQPVAFWCNPISGHNTLYWYLQNLGQGPELLIRYENEEAVDDSQLPKDRFSAERLKGVDSTLKIQPAELGDSAVYLCASSPGGLNTEAFFGQGTRLTVV.

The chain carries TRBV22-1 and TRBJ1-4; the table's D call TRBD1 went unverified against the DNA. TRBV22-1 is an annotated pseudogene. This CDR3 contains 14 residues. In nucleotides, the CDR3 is TGTGCCAGCACACGGACAGGGGGAAATGAAAAACTGTTTTTT. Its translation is CASTRTGGNEKLFF.

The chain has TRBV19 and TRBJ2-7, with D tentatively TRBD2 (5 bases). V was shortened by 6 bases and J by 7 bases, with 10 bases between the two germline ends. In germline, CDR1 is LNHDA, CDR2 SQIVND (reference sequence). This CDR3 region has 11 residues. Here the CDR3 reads CASSQAEEQYF. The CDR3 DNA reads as TGTGCCAGTAGCCAAGCGGAGGAGCAGTACTTC.

DNA of the CDR3: TGCGCCAGCAGCCGAACAGGGGAGTCGGACACTGAAGCTTTCTTT. It specifies CASSRTGESDTEAFF. V is TRBV5-1 and J is TRBJ1-1; 7 positions match TRBD1. In germline, CDR1 is SGHRS, CDR2 YFSETQ. V lost 4 bases to trimming and J lost 3 bases; unmatched junction nucleotides: 9. The CDR3 covers 15 residues.

CDR3 DNA sequence: TGTGCCAGCAGTCCGACCTCGGGACGAGGGGCAGATACGCAGTATTTT. It yields the protein CASSPTSGRGADTQYF. The chain combines TRBV28 with TRBJ2-3; D may correspond to TRBD1 or TRBD2 (5 bases each). There are 16 residues in the CDR3. V was clipped by 5 bases and J by 4 bases, with 19 bases between them. Germline V gene lookup returns CDR1 MDHEN and CDR2 SYDVKM.

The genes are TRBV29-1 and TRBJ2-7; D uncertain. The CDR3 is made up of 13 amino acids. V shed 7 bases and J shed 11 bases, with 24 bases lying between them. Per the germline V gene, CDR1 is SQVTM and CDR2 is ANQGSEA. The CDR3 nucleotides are TGCAGCGCCGGAGAGGACCTCCTAAGCAATGAGTACTTC. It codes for CSAGEDLLSNEYF.

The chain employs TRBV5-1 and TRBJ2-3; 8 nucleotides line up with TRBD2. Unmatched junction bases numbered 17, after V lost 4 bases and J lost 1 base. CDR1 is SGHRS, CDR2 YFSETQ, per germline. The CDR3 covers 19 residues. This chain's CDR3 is CASSGDTSGAQSRTDTQYF. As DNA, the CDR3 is TGCGCCAGCAGCGGAGATACTAGCGGAGCGCAGTCTCGCACAGATACGCAGTATTTT.

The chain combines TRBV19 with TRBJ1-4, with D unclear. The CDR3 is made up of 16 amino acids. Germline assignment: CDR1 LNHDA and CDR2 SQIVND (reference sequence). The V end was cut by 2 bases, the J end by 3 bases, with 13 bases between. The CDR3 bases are TGTGCCAGTAGTATAACAGCGCCCGGTCCTAATGAAAAACTGTTTTTT. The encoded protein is CASSITAPGPNEKLFF.

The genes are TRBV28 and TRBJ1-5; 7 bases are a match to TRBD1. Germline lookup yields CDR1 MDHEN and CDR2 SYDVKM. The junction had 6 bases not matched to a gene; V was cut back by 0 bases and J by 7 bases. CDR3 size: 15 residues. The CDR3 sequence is CASSLWEGAGQPQHF. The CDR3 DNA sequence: TGTGCCAGCAGTTTATGGGAGGGGGCAGGACAGCCCCAGCATTTT.

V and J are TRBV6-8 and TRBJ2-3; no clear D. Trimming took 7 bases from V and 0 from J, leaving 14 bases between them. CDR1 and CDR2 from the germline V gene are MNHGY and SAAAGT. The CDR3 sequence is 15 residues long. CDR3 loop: CASTLDASSTDTQYF. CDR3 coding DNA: TGTGCCAGCACTCTGGACGCGAGCAGCACAGATACGCAGTATTTT.

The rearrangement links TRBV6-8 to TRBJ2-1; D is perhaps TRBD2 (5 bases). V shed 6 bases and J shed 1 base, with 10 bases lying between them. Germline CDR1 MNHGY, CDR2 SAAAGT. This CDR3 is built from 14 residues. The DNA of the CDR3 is TGTGCCAGCAGCCAGAGCGGATCCTACAATGAGCAGTTCTTC. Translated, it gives CASSQSGSYNEQFF.

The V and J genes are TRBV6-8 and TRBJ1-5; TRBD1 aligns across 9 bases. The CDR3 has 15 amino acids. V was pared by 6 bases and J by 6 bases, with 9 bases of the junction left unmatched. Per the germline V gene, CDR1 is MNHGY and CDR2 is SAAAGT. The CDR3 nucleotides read TGTGCCAGCAGACCTACAGGGGGCGGTGGTCAGCCCCAGCATTTT. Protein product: CASRPTGGGGQPQHF.